The rows below give T cell receptor beta chains drawn from one sample of a study of cytomegalovirus exposure and HLA in healthy donors. Sequenced by immunoSEQ multiplex PCR; TCRdb stores in-frame clones only, minus some. The table shows approximately 110,000 clones, with roughly 80% occurring only once. Input material: PBMCs. All receptors come from a female donor in good health and CMV-seropositive. CDR3s include the opening cysteine and the closing phenylalanine or tryptophan. The order of the fields is V gene, J gene, clone size, D gene, CDR3 DNA, CDR3 protein. A D gene is named only where the DNA matches it firmly. Size is omitted from some rows. Given values are once, few, many or a class for expanded clones.

V: TRBV28; J: TRBJ2-3; size: -; D: TRBD2; DNA: TGTGCCAGCAGTTCCCCTCGGCTAGCGGGGACAGATACGCAGTATTTT; CDR3: CASSSPRLAGTDTQYF
V: TRBV7-9; J: TRBJ2-1; size: few; D: -; DNA: TGTGCCAGCAGCCCAAGGCTAACAGGCAATGAGCAGTTCTTC; CDR3: CASSPRLTGNEQFF
V: TRBV5-1; J: TRBJ2-7; size: -; D: TRBD1; DNA: TGCGCCAGCAGCTCCAATACAGGGGACCCCTCCTCCCTGTACTTC; CDR3: CASSSNTGDPSSLYF
V: TRBV19; J: TRBJ2-1; size: -; D: TRBD1; DNA: TGTGCCAGTAGTACGGACAGGGGACGCAATGAGCAGTTCTTC; CDR3: CASSTDRGRNEQFF
V: TRBV6-6; J: TRBJ1-5; size: -; D: -; DNA: TGTGCCAGCAGTTCCTACAGGTACAATCAGCCCCAGCATTTT; CDR3: CASSSYRYNQPQHF
V: TRBV27; J: TRBJ2-1; size: -; D: -; DNA: TGTGCCAGCAGTTTATTGCGGACTGCCTCCTACAATGAGCAGTTCTTC; CDR3: CASSLLRTASYNEQFF
V: TRBV30; J: TRBJ2-5; size: -; D: TRBD2; DNA: TGTGCCTGGTCCCCCGCGGGGGGGCTAGAGACCCAGTACTTC; CDR3: CAWSPAGGLETQYF
V: TRBV27; J: TRBJ2-7; size: -; D: TRBD1; DNA: TGTGCCAGCCGTCGGGACAGGGTGCCCTACGAGCAGTACTTC; CDR3: CASRRDRVPYEQYF
V: TRBV19; J: TRBJ1-1; size: -; D: -; DNA: TGTGCCAGTAAGCAAAACACTGAAGCTTTCTTT; CDR3: CASKQNTEAFF
V: TRBV27; J: TRBJ2-1; size: -; D: TRBD2; DNA: TGTGCCAGCAGTTTTAGTCTAGCGGGAGGCGGGTACAATGAGCAGTTCTTC; CDR3: CASSFSLAGGGYNEQFF
V: TRBV7-6; J: TRBJ2-3; size: -; D: TRBD2; DNA: TGTGCCAGCAGCTCGTGGGCCGCTAGCGGGAGTTCCGTAGATACGCAGTATTTT; CDR3: CASSSWAASGSSVDTQYF
V: TRBV5-5; J: TRBJ2-3; size: -; D: TRBD2; DNA: TGTGCCAGCAGCCTAGCGGGAGGGCCAGATACGCAGTATTTT; CDR3: CASSLAGGPDTQYF
V: TRBV7-2; J: TRBJ2-7; size: -; D: TRBD2; DNA: TGTGCCAGCAGCCTAAGACTAGCGGGAGTTCCCTACGAGCAGTACTTC; CDR3: CASSLRLAGVPYEQYF
V: TRBV28; J: TRBJ2-4; size: once; D: -; DNA: TGTGCCAGCAGTCAAGGGGGAGCCAAAAACATTCAGTACTTC; CDR3: CASSQGGAKNIQYF
V: TRBV5-1; J: TRBJ2-4; size: -; D: -; DNA: TGCGCCAGCAGCTTGGGCCAGGTAAAAAACATTCAGTACTTC; CDR3: CASSLGQVKNIQYF
V: TRBV25-1; J: TRBJ2-1; size: -; D: TRBD2; DNA: TGTGCCAGCAGGGAAAGGACTAGCTCCTACAATGAGCAGTTCTTC; CDR3: CASRERTSSYNEQFF
V: TRBV28; J: TRBJ1-3; size: -; D: -; DNA: TGTGCCAGCAGCCTCCGAGAAAACACCATATATTTT; CDR3: CASSLRENTIYF
V: TRBV18; J: TRBJ2-7; size: -; D: TRBD1; DNA: TGTGCCAGCTCCGGGACAGGGGCCCAAGGGCAGTACTTC; CDR3: CASSGTGAQGQYF
V: TRBV5-1; J: TRBJ2-7; size: -; D: TRBD1; DNA: TGCGCCAGCAGCTTACCGGGACAGGGGCCCTACGAGCAGTACTTC; CDR3: CASSLPGQGPYEQYF
V: TRBV6-1; J: TRBJ2-7; size: -; D: -; DNA: TGTGCCAGCAGTGACCTAAACGAGCAGTACTTC; CDR3: CASSDLNEQYF
V: TRBV6-5; J: TRBJ2-7; size: -; D: TRBD1; DNA: TGTGCCAGCGGGATCCGGGACAGGGCTTACGAGCAGTACTTC; CDR3: CASGIRDRAYEQYF
V: TRBV28; J: TRBJ2-7; size: -; D: TRBD2; DNA: TGTGCCAGCAGCCGAGAGGTAGCGGGCCCCTACGAGCAGTACTTC; CDR3: CASSREVAGPYEQYF
V: TRBV7-9; J: TRBJ1-2; size: once; D: TRBD1; DNA: TGTGCCAGCAGCCAGGACAGGGTCTATGGCTACACCTTC; CDR3: CASSQDRVYGYTF
V: TRBV4-3; J: TRBJ2-1; size: -; D: TRBD2; DNA: TGCGCCAGCAGCCAAGATCCTTCGTCTAGCGGGGGGGCCGTCAGGGAGCAGTTCTTC; CDR3: CASSQDPSSSGGAVREQFF
V: TRBV19; J: TRBJ2-7; size: -; D: -; DNA: TGTGCCAGTAGTTCCGGCTACGAGCAGTACTTC; CDR3: CASSSGYEQYF
V: TRBV11-2; J: TRBJ2-1; size: -; D: -; DNA: TGTGCCAGCAGCCTCTCCGGGGGGCAGTTCTTC; CDR3: CASSLSGGQFF
V: TRBV25-1; J: TRBJ1-2; size: -; D: -; DNA: TGTGCCAGCAGTGAATCTGGAGGGTATCCTGGCTACACCTTC; CDR3: CASSESGGYPGYTF
V: TRBV4-2; J: TRBJ2-3; size: few; D: TRBD2; DNA: TGTGCCAGCAGCCAAGCCCTCTGGACTAGCGGGACTAGCACAGATACGCAGTATTTT; CDR3: CASSQALWTSGTSTDTQYF
V: TRBV30; J: TRBJ2-3; size: -; D: TRBD1; DNA: TGTGCCTGGAATCTGGACAGGGCTACAGATACGCAGTATTTT; CDR3: CAWNLDRATDTQYF
V: TRBV25-1; J: TRBJ2-3; size: -; D: -; DNA: TGTGCCAGCAGTGAACCCAGGACAGTTGATACGCAGTATTTT; CDR3: CASSEPRTVDTQYF
V: TRBV7-2; J: TRBJ2-1; size: -; D: TRBD2; DNA: TGTGCCAGCAGCTTAGATGGCGGGAGGCGCAATGAGCAGTTCTTC; CDR3: CASSLDGGRRNEQFF
V: TRBV28; J: TRBJ2-1; size: -; D: TRBD1; DNA: TGTGCCAGCAGTACCCCCGGGACAGGAATCTACAATGAGCAGTTCTTC; CDR3: CASSTPGTGIYNEQFF
V: TRBV2; J: TRBJ2-3; size: -; D: TRBD1; DNA: TGTGCCAGCAGAAGAGAAACAGGGGGGAAGGATACGCAGTATTTT; CDR3: CASRRETGGKDTQYF
V: TRBV6-1; J: TRBJ1-4; size: few; D: -; DNA: TGTGCCAGCAGTGAGCGTACCGGGTTTAATGAAAAACTGTTTTTT; CDR3: CASSERTGFNEKLFF
V: TRBV18; J: TRBJ2-7; size: -; D: TRBD1; DNA: TGTGCCAGCTCACCACCGTCGGGACAGGGGAAAGACGAGCAGTACTTC; CDR3: CASSPPSGQGKDEQYF
V: TRBV6-1; J: TRBJ2-2; size: once; D: -; DNA: TGTGCCAGCAGTGAAGCATTCAGGCCCGGGGAGCTGTTTTTT; CDR3: CASSEAFRPGELFF
V: TRBV7-2; J: TRBJ2-7; size: -; D: TRBD1; DNA: TGTGCCAGCAGCTTCGATGTACAGGGGGAGCAGTACTTC; CDR3: CASSFDVQGEQYF
V: TRBV4-1; J: TRBJ1-5; size: -; D: -; DNA: TGCGCCAGCAGCCCTCGGGAGGGAAATCAGCCCCAGCATTTT; CDR3: CASSPREGNQPQHF
V: TRBV11-2; J: TRBJ2-3; size: -; D: -; DNA: TGTGCCAGCAGTCTTCCCGGGAACCCAGATACGCAGTATTTT; CDR3: CASSLPGNPDTQYF
V: TRBV4-3; J: TRBJ2-3; size: -; D: -; DNA: TGCGCCAGCAGCCAAGAATGGGTAGTCCGGCGGGGGCGGACCAAGTCGCAGTATTTT; CDR3: CASSQEWVVRRGRTKSQYF
V: TRBV6-5; J: TRBJ2-1; size: -; D: -; DNA: TGTGCCAGCAGTTACGCGGTGGGAGACGAGCAGTTCTTC; CDR3: CASSYAVGDEQFF
V: TRBV11-1; J: TRBJ1-1; size: few; D: -; DNA: TGTGCCAGCAGCTCACAAGAGGGGAACACTGAAGCTTTCTTT; CDR3: CASSSQEGNTEAFF
V: TRBV27; J: TRBJ2-7; size: -; D: TRBD1; DNA: TGTGCCAGCAGTTTAGGGAAGGGGGCCTTTTACGAGCAGTACTTC; CDR3: CASSLGKGAFYEQYF
V: TRBV30; J: TRBJ1-2; size: -; D: TRBD1; DNA: TGTGCCTGGTCCCGGGACAGGGGCCCCATAGGGTATGGCTACACCTTC; CDR3: CAWSRDRGPIGYGYTF
V: TRBV11-2; J: TRBJ2-3; size: once; D: TRBD2; DNA: TGTGCCAGCAGCTCCGTGGGACTAGCGGGACCCACAGATACGCAGTATTTT; CDR3: CASSSVGLAGPTDTQYF
V: TRBV12-5; J: TRBJ1-3; size: -; D: TRBD1; DNA: TGTGCTAGCCTTCAGGGGGTTGGAAACACCATATATTTT; CDR3: CASLQGVGNTIYF
V: TRBV6-1; J: TRBJ1-5; size: -; D: TRBD1; DNA: TGTGCCAGCAGGACAGGGGGAGGCAATCAGCCCCAGCATTTT; CDR3: CASRTGGGNQPQHF
V: TRBV27; J: TRBJ2-5; size: -; D: -; DNA: TGTGCCAGCAGTTTTAAGCCGGGAGCGGGTAAACTCGGGGAGACCCAGTACTTC; CDR3: CASSFKPGAGKLGETQYF
V: TRBV7-9; J: TRBJ2-5; size: -; D: -; DNA: TGTGCCAGCAGCTGGGACTCCGGAGGGCAAGAGACCCAGTACTTC; CDR3: CASSWDSGGQETQYF
V: TRBV29-1; J: TRBJ2-2; size: -; D: -; DNA: TGCAGCGTGAAACAGGGCCGGTACACCGGGGAGCTGTTTTTT; CDR3: CSVKQGRYTGELFF
V: TRBV5-8; J: TRBJ2-3; size: few; D: -; DNA: TGTGCCAGCGAACGGGTATCGGCAGATACGCAGTATTTT; CDR3: CASERVSADTQYF
V: TRBV28; J: TRBJ2-7; size: -; D: -; DNA: TGTGCCAGCAGCCCTCACAGTTACGAGCAGTACTTC; CDR3: CASSPHSYEQYF
V: TRBV25-1; J: TRBJ1-1; size: few; D: TRBD1; DNA: TGTGCCAGCTCGGGACAGATGAACACTGAAGCTTTCTTT; CDR3: CASSGQMNTEAFF
V: TRBV18; J: TRBJ2-1; size: -; D: -; DNA: TGTGCCAGCTCACCACCCGCAGGCGACAATGAGCAGTTCTTC; CDR3: CASSPPAGDNEQFF
V: TRBV7-3; J: TRBJ2-3; size: -; D: -; DNA: TGTGCCAGCAGCCTGCTAGGGACTCAAACAGATACGCAGTATTTT; CDR3: CASSLLGTQTDTQYF
V: TRBV28; J: TRBJ2-5; size: -; D: TRBD2; DNA: TGTGCCAGCAGTTTGCCTAGCGGGGGGACGGAGACCCAGTACTTC; CDR3: CASSLPSGGTETQYF
V: TRBV15; J: TRBJ1-1; size: once; D: -; DNA: TGTGCCACCAGCAGAGGGGGCAGGGAGGGAAAAGCTTTCTTT; CDR3: CATSRGGREGKAFF
V: TRBV5-4; J: TRBJ2-5; size: -; D: -; DNA: TGTGCCAGCAGCTACGGTTCAGGTTACTGGGAGACCCAGTACTTC; CDR3: CASSYGSGYWETQYF
V: TRBV7-9; J: TRBJ2-1; size: -; D: TRBD2; DNA: TGTGCCAGCAGGGGTGGAGCGGGGGACTACAATGAGCAGTTCTTC; CDR3: CASRGGAGDYNEQFF